Each of the 28 T cell receptor beta chains below was sequenced from the same sample in a study of blood T cells in healthy people across ages. A second roughly 6 to 12 cycle PCR used barcoded and J-beta primers. TCRdb called the 5' RACE reads again in MiXCR, with one record for every CDR3 protein. The sample shows 850,000 to 1,100,000 distinct CDR3 sequences, approximately 38% of them seen only once. The sample was blood. These receptors came from a man younger than 35 in good health.

The chain uses TRBV12-3 or TRBV12-4 and TRBJ1-5; a weak D match, TRBD1 (5 bases). V was shortened by 6 bases and J by 12 bases, with 18 bases between the two germline ends. CDR3 size: 13 residues. As DNA, the CDR3 is TGTGCCAGCAGCCAGGAACCCGACAGTCACCAGCATTTT. Its translation: CASSQEPDSHQHF.

The chain uses TRBV27 and TRBJ2-1, with TRBD2 as a possible D gene (5 bases). The CDR3 loop spans 14 amino acids. V shed 6 bases and J shed 10 bases, with 19 bases lying between them. Germline loops: CDR1 MNHEY, CDR2 SMNVEV (reference sequence). CDR3 coding DNA: TGTGCCAGCAGCAACCTAGCAGCTGCTTGGGAGCAGTTCTTC. Its protein is CASSNLAAAWEQFF.

CDR3 in amino acids: CSAVIDSNQPQHF. The DNA of the CDR3 is TGCAGTGCTGTTATAGATAGCAATCAGCCCCAGCATTTT. The chain couples TRBV20-1 to TRBJ1-5; no clear D. Per germline, CDR1 DFQATT and CDR2 SNEGSKA (reference sequence). The CDR3 runs to 13 residues. V dropped 5 bases and J dropped 0 bases, with 8 bases sitting between them.

This chain links TRBV5-5 with TRBJ2-6; a weak D match, TRBD1 (5 bases). CDR3 length: 16 residues. Germline values: CDR1 SGHKS, CDR2 YYEKEE (reference sequence). Trimming left V 0 bases short and J 4 bases short, with 11 bases between. CDR3 region: CASSLGGASGANVLTF. The CDR3, as DNA: TGTGCCAGCAGCTTGGGTGGGGCCTCCGGGGCCAACGTCCTGACTTTC.

The chain has TRBV7-9 and TRBJ2-1, with D possibly TRBD1 on 6 matching bases. This CDR3 has 16 residues. Germline-derived CDR1 and CDR2 are SEHNR and FQNEAQ (reference sequence). V lost 6 bases, J lost 6 bases, and 21 bases lay in between. This CDR3 is CASSPRGMPWSNEQFF. The DNA of the CDR3 is TGTGCCAGCAGTCCCAGGGGTATGCCTTGGTCCAATGAGCAGTTCTTC.

A remark on this clonotype: One end of the junction does not line up with germline, which may come from a read error. This chain links TRBV6-5 with TRBJ1-4; tentative D call: TRBD1 (5 bases). CDR1 is MNHEY, CDR2 SVGAGI, per germline. This CDR3 comprises 15 residues. DNA for the CDR3: TGTGCCGGCAGCGCTCTTAGGGGTTATAATGAAAAACTGTTTTTT. It yields the protein CAGSALRGYNEKLFF.

The chain joins TRBV6-5 to TRBJ1-2; unclear D gene. V gave up 0 bases and J gave up 2 bases, with 16 bases separating them. Germline V gene lookup returns CDR1 MNHEY and CDR2 SVGAGI. This CDR3 is built from 17 residues. CDR3 DNA sequence: TGTGCCAGCAGTTACTCCGATACTGGCTCGGGGAACTATGGCTACACCTTC. Its translation is CASSYSDTGSGNYGYTF.

The chain carries TRBV4-3 and TRBJ2-3; D is uncertain. Looked up from germline, CDR1 is LGHNA and CDR2 is YSLEER. With 4 bases removed from V and 6 bases from J, the gap between germline ends came to 17 bases. CDR3 size: 15 residues. DNA for the CDR3: TGCGCCAGCAGCCTGGGGTCCGAGCTAGGGGATACGCAGTATTTT. Residues: CASSLGSELGDTQYF.

The chain uses TRBV20-1 and TRBJ1-1; D unclear. V lost 2 bases to trimming and J lost 3 bases, with 16 bases between them. The CDR3 length is 15 residues. The germline gives CDR1 DFQATT, CDR2 SNEGSKA (reference sequence). The CDR3 loop is CSARLGRQAYTEAFF. In DNA, the CDR3 is TGCAGTGCTAGACTGGGGAGGCAGGCGTACACTGAAGCTTTCTTT.

Comments on this clonotype: The junction departs from the called germline gene at one end, perhaps through a read error. The chain has TRBV7-3 and TRBJ2-3; D unresolved. CDR3 length: 14 residues. Germline-derived CDR1 and CDR2 are SGHTA and FQGTGA. CDR3 nucleotide sequence: TGTGCCAGCAGCTTAAGGCCAGTTGCAGATACGCGGTATTTT. Amino acid sequence: CASSLRPVADTRYF. Complete variable domain (other parts from reference TRBV7-3 and TRBJ2-3): GAGVSQTPSNKVTEKGKYVELRCDPISGHTALYWYRQSLGQGPEFLIYFQGTGAADDSGLPNDRFFAVRPEGSVSTLKIQRTERGDSAVYLCASSLRPVADTRYFGPGTRLTVL.

The genes are TRBV7-2 and TRBJ1-5; no clear D. Trimming removed 2 bases from V and 4 bases from J, with 9 bases in between. Germline CDR1 SGHTA, CDR2 FQGNSA. The CDR3 contains 14 residues. CDR3 nucleotide sequence: TGTGCCAGCAGCTTAAAAGTTGGAAATCAGCCCCAGCATTTT. It specifies CASSLKVGNQPQHF.

This clonotype came up a few times. The CDR3 sequence: CASSYSSQGQYEQYF. The CDR3 region has the DNA TGTGCCAGCAGTTACTCGTCACAGGGCCAGTACGAGCAGTACTTC. The V and J genes are TRBV6-6 and TRBJ2-7, with D perhaps TRBD1 (6 bases). Trimming took off 0 bases at V and 4 bases at J, with 13 bases between the two ends. Per germline, CDR1 MNHNY and CDR2 SVGAGI (reference sequence). The CDR3 spans 15 residues.

This CDR3 is CASSPAGGPGNEQFF. CDR3 bases: TGTGCCAGCAGCCCAGCGGGGGGGCCGGGGAATGAGCAGTTCTTC. The gene calls are TRBV14 and TRBJ2-1, with 10 bases lining up with TRBD2. CDR3 size: 15 residues. J gave up 7 bases and V 4 bases, and 7 bases lay outside the gene matches. Germline values: CDR1 SGHDN, CDR2 FVKESK.

The genes are TRBV6-6 and TRBJ1-2, with 8 bases fitting TRBD1. V gave up 6 bases and J gave up 8 bases; unmatched junction bases: 5. Germline V gene sequence: CDR1 MNHNY, CDR2 SVGAGI (reference sequence). The CDR3 is 12 amino acids. CDR3 sequence (DNA): TGTGCCAGCAGGACAGGGGACGAAGGCTACACCTTC. Protein product: CASRTGDEGYTF.

This chain uses TRBV4-3 with TRBJ1-5; D is uncertain. CDR3 length: 13 amino acids. The V gene lost 0 bases and the J gene lost 6 bases, with 6 bases spanning the gap. CDR1 is LGHNA, CDR2 YSLEER, per germline. The DNA for the CDR3 is TGCGCCAGCAGCCAAGAGGCGGGTCAGCCCCAGCATTTT. Amino acid sequence: CASSQEAGQPQHF.

The chain recombines TRBV7-2 with TRBJ2-3; 8 positions agree with TRBD1. Trimming took 5 bases from V and 7 from J; bases not matched to a gene: 5. Germline V lookup: CDR1 SGHTA, CDR2 FQGNSA. CDR3 length: 13 residues. In DNA form, the CDR3 reads TGTGCCAGCAGCATAGACAGGGGAAATACGCAGTATTTT. Translating it yields CASSIDRGNTQYF.

The V call is TRBV12-3 or TRBV12-4, the J call TRBJ2-5, with 8 bases matching TRBD2. There are 15 residues in the CDR3. Unmatched junction bases numbered 10, after V lost 5 bases and J lost 5 bases. The CDR3 DNA reads TGTGCCAGCAGTCCCACGAGGACTAGCAAGGAGACCCAGTACTTC. The encoded protein is CASSPTRTSKETQYF.

The chain recombines TRBV20-1 with TRBJ2-5; D possibly corresponds to TRBD1 (6 bases). Trimming cost V 0 bases and J 5 bases, with 16 bases left between them. The germline gives CDR1 DFQATT, CDR2 SNEGSKA (reference sequence). This CDR3 has 15 amino acids. Here the CDR3 DNA reads TGCAGTGCTAGAGATGGCCAGGGGATAGCGGAGACCCAGTACTTC. This sequence encodes CSARDGQGIAETQYF.

The V and J genes are TRBV12-3 or TRBV12-4 and TRBJ2-1; the D gene is possibly TRBD1 (7 bases). This CDR3 comprises 14 residues. Trimming took off 7 bases at V and 3 bases at J, with 13 bases between the two ends. The CDR3 spells CASKYRGGYNEQFF. CDR3 nucleotide sequence: TGTGCCAGCAAGTACAGGGGAGGCTACAATGAGCAGTTCTTC.

The chain couples TRBV4-3 to TRBJ1-2, with a tentative D call TRBD1 (5 bases). The V gene lost 4 bases and the J gene lost 5 bases, with 17 bases spanning the gap. Germline assignment: CDR1 LGHNA and CDR2 YSLEER. The CDR3 loop spans 15 amino acids. CDR3 loop: CASSLGTADVYGYTF. CDR3 sequence (DNA): TGCGCCAGCAGCCTTGGGACTGCCGATGTATATGGCTACACCTTC.

This clonotype showed up just a few times. The rearrangement joins TRBV20-1 to TRBJ1-4; 9 positions match TRBD1. The CDR3 is 14 amino acids. CDR1 and CDR2 from the germline V gene are DFQATT and SNEGSKA (reference sequence). Trimming at V came to 5 bases and at J to 8 bases, leaving 9 bases not matched to a gene. CDR3 in DNA: TGCAGTGCTCTACCGGGACAGGGCGAGGAAAAACTGTTTTTT. It specifies CSALPGQGEEKLFF.

The CDR3, as DNA: TGCGCCAGCAGCCAACAGGACGCCCGGGGTCAGGGCACAGATACGCAGTATTTT. Amino acid sequence: CASSQQDARGQGTDTQYF. The chain recombines TRBV4-3 with TRBJ2-3; D may be TRBD2 (5 bases). CDR1 is LGHNA, CDR2 YSLEER, per germline. Trimming pared 2 bases from V and 1 base from J, leaving 19 bases between. The CDR3 covers 18 residues.

The V and J genes are TRBV20-1 and TRBJ1-5; D is unclear. The CDR3 sequence is 15 residues long. V was trimmed by 0 bases and J by 5 bases, leaving 14 bases between them. Germline lookup yields CDR1 DFQATT and CDR2 SNEGSKA (reference sequence). CDR3 sequence reads: CSARDVKRNHQPQHF. CDR3 DNA: TGCAGTGCTAGAGATGTCAAGAGGAACCATCAGCCCCAGCATTTT.

The rearrangement links TRBV10-3 to TRBJ2-5; D might be TRBD1 (7 bases). This CDR3 is 15 amino acids long. In germline, CDR1 is ENHRY, CDR2 SYGVKD. V lost 3 bases, J lost 11 bases, and 22 bases lay in between. The CDR3 sequence is CAISDVTGTYNEQYF. The DNA of the CDR3 is TGTGCCATCAGTGACGTGACAGGGACTTACAATGAGCAGTACTTC.

The chain couples TRBV7-2 to TRBJ1-2, with unresolved D. There are 14 residues in the CDR3. Germline values: CDR1 SGHTA, CDR2 FQGNSA. With 1 base removed from V and 4 bases from J, the gap between germline ends came to 10 bases. CDR3 sequence: CASSLDVGSYGYTF. CDR3 DNA: TGTGCCAGCAGCTTAGACGTGGGCAGCTATGGCTACACCTTC.

In this sample, this clonotype turned up a few times. The chain couples TRBV13 to TRBJ1-1, with unresolved D. The length of the CDR3 is 16 residues. Germline CDR1 PRHDT, CDR2 FYEKMQ (reference sequence). Trimming removed 3 bases at V and 4 bases at J, with 18 bases between. The CDR3 nucleotides read TGTGCCAGCAGCTTGATGGGTGATCGGCGGGGCACTGAAGCTTTCTTT. Translated: CASSLMGDRRGTEAFF.

This clonotype was observed a few times. This sequence joins TRBV29-1 and TRBJ1-5; D gene unclear. CDR3 length equals 13 residues. CDR1 and CDR2 (germline): SQVTM, ANQGSEA. V was pared by 6 bases and J by 5 bases, with 14 bases between. The DNA for the CDR3 is TGCAGCGTCGGAGCAGAGTGGGATCAGCCCCAGCATTTT. This sequence encodes CSVGAEWDQPQHF.

V usage is TRBV20-1 and J usage is TRBJ1-2; no reliable D call. The CDR3 covers 11 residues. CDR1 is DFQATT and CDR2 is SNEGSKA in the germline V gene (reference sequence). With 8 bases removed from V and 2 bases from J, the gap between germline ends came to 9 bases. This chain's CDR3 is CSPAGNYGYTF. The CDR3 DNA reads as TGCAGTCCGGCGGGAAACTATGGCTACACCTTC.